This TCR beta chain is drawn from a study of cytomegalovirus exposure and HLA in healthy donors. Study context: Across a few hundred genotyped donors, around 82% landed in the Caucasian-associated ancestry cluster.

It was with 60 Vbeta and 13 Jbeta primers that the PCR ran. The data were produced by immunoSEQ multiplex PCR, yet TCRdb's version contains in-frame clones alone and is incomplete. The repertoire holds some 44,000 clones, 50% seen once, with over 10% in the top ten. A note on this clone: Antigen specificity is unknown.

General observations from the study: Reportedly, TCR beta sequences accurately predicted HLA-A and HLA-B alleles in most subjects.

The V and J ends lost 3 bases and 4 bases, in that order; junction bases with no gene match: 8. Per the germline V gene, CDR1 is SGHTA and CDR2 is FQGNSA. The CDR3 length is 16 residues. The sequence was obtained from a human donor in good health. Sequencing input: PBMCs. The V gene is TRBV7-2, the J gene TRBJ2-3; 9 positions match TRBD2. CDR3 amino acids: CASSLLAGSRADTQYF. In DNA form, the CDR3 reads TGTGCCAGCAGCTTGCTAGCGGGGAGCAGGGCAGATACGCAGTATTTT.